The next 25 T cell receptor beta chains were all read from a single sample in a study of cytomegalovirus exposure and HLA in healthy donors (TCRdb year 2017). The library was generated by the immunoSEQ multiplex PCR assay. The multiplex PCR relied on a mix of 60 forward primers for TCR Vbeta segments and 13 reverse primers for TCR Jbeta segments. TCRdb took this table from immuneACCESS and kept in-frame rearrangements with V and J called. Such tables lack part of the clones; where checked against another copy, unresolved V genes explain under half of the gap, and the rest is unexplained. Here the sample has some 100,000 clones; 81% occur a single time. The top ten clones comprise roughly 1.2% of the sample. The sample taken for sequencing was PBMCs. The receptor set was obtained from a girl aged 2 to 9 in good health and CMV-seropositive.

This rearrangement joins TRBV7-9 to TRBJ2-7; tentatively, D is TRBD1 (6 bases). The CDR3 has 17 amino acids. Trimming took 5 bases from V and 0 from J, leaving 20 bases between them. The germline V gene encodes CDR1 SEHNR and CDR2 FQNEAQ (reference sequence). CDR3 loop: CASSRGDFWDNSYEQYF. CDR3 bases: TGTGCCAGCAGCCGGGGAGACTTCTGGGACAACTCCTACGAGCAGTACTTC.

This chain connects TRBV6-1 to TRBJ1-1; tentatively, D is TRBD1 (6 bases). Germline values: CDR1 MNHNS, CDR2 SASEGT. V was pared by 4 bases and J by 1 base, with 10 bases between. The length of the CDR3 is 14 residues. The CDR3 region has the DNA TGTGCCAGCAGTGTGGCGACAGGGAACACTGAAGCTTTCTTT. Amino acids: CASSVATGNTEAFF.

The chain uses TRBV6-5 and TRBJ1-2; TRBD1 aligns across 8 bases. Per germline, CDR1 MNHEY and CDR2 SVGAGI. V dropped 6 bases and J dropped 8; count of bases not matched to a gene: 8. The CDR3 runs 13 residues. The CDR3 protein is CASSWTGKQGYTF. In DNA form, the CDR3 reads TGTGCCAGCAGCTGGACAGGGAAACAGGGCTACACCTTC.

This clone was observed a few times. The chain couples TRBV28 to TRBJ1-3, with D perhaps matching TRBD1 (5 bases). CDR3 size: 14 residues. CDR1 is MDHEN, CDR2 SYDVKM, per germline. Trimming pared 2 bases from V and 2 bases from J, leaving 7 bases between. The CDR3 loop is CASSLQGTGNTIYF. Here the CDR3 DNA reads TGTGCCAGCAGTTTACAGGGTACTGGAAACACCATATATTTT.

This chain uses TRBV4-3 with TRBJ2-7; weak D call: TRBD1 (7 bases). Germline V gene sequence: CDR1 LGHNA, CDR2 YSLEER. The V gene lost 4 bases and the J gene lost 6 bases, with 13 bases spanning the gap. The CDR3 has 13 residues. For the CDR3, the DNA is TGCGCCAGCAGCCCCCGACAGGGACTCGAGCAGTACTTC. Translated, it gives CASSPRQGLEQYF.

The gene calls are TRBV5-1 and TRBJ2-1, with 8 bases that match TRBD2. The junction had 16 bases not matched to a gene; V was cut back by 4 bases and J by 10 bases. In germline, CDR1 is SGHRS, CDR2 YFSETQ. The CDR3 totals 16 residues. CDR3 in DNA: TGCGCCAGCAGCCCTTATGTGGGAGGGCCGGGGGGGGAGCAGTTCTTC. It codes for CASSPYVGGPGGEQFF. Together with reference TRBV5-1 and TRBJ2-1, the CDR3 gives the full variable domain: KAGVTQTPRYLIKTRGQQVTLSCSPISGHRSVSWYQQTPGQGLQFLFEYFSETQRNKGNFPGRFSGRQFSNSRSEMNVSTLELGDSALYLCASSPYVGGPGGEQFFGPGTRLTVL.

CDR3 bases: TGTGCCAGCCGGGTCAGTTTTCGGGACAATGAGCAGTTCTTC. It yields the protein CASRVSFRDNEQFF. V usage is TRBV28 and J usage is TRBJ2-1; D remains unclear. Between the trimmed V and J ends, which lost 8 bases and 5 bases, there was a span of 16 bases. The CDR3 runs to 14 residues. Looked up from germline, CDR1 is MDHEN and CDR2 is SYDVKM.

This chain uses TRBV5-3 with TRBJ2-7, with D hard to call. TRBV5-3 is annotated as an ORF whose role is uncertain. This CDR3 spans 10 amino acids. Trimming removed 4 bases at V and 6 bases at J, with 5 bases between. CDR3 in amino acids: CARSPGEQYF. Written as DNA, the CDR3 is TGTGCCAGAAGCCCAGGCGAGCAGTACTTC.

This clone was counted only a few times. The rearrangement joins TRBV5-5 to TRBJ1-4; 7 bases align to TRBD1. V gave up 4 bases and J gave up 5 bases; unmatched junction bases: 11. The CDR3 extends over 16 amino acids. The germline V gene encodes CDR1 SGHKS and CDR2 YYEKEE (reference sequence). The CDR3, as DNA: TGTGCCAGCAGCAGCCACTACAGGGGACTGAATGAAAAACTGTTTTTT. Its protein is CASSSHYRGLNEKLFF.

This clone was observed a single time. This CDR3 reads CASKVGQGPYEQYF. CDR3 nucleotide sequence: TGTGCCAGCAAGGTGGGACAGGGACCCTACGAGCAGTACTTC. The chain couples TRBV2 to TRBJ2-7; 9 bases are shared with TRBD1. The ends lost 7 bases at V and 2 bases at J; junction bases unmatched: 6. Germline CDR1 is SNHLY and CDR2 is FYNNEI. CDR3 length equals 14 residues.

The chain recombines TRBV5-1 with TRBJ2-3; the D is unclear. V lost 4 bases and J lost 2, with 14 bases in between. Germline V gene data show CDR1 as SGHRS and CDR2 as YFSETQ. The CDR3 spans 15 residues. The CDR3 bases are TGCGCCAGCAGCCGGCGGCCGCAGTCCACAGATACGCAGTATTTT. It specifies CASSRRPQSTDTQYF. Supplemented by reference TRBV5-1 and TRBJ2-3, the full variable domain reads KAGVTQTPRYLIKTRGQQVTLSCSPISGHRSVSWYQQTPGQGLQFLFEYFSETQRNKGNFPGRFSGRQFSNSRSEMNVSTLELGDSALYLCASSRRPQSTDTQYFGPGTRLTVL.

The chain recombines TRBV5-4 with TRBJ1-4, with D perhaps matching TRBD1 (6 bases). Trimming took off 4 bases at V and 4 bases at J, with 17 bases between the two ends. Germline assignment: CDR1 SGHNT and CDR2 YYREEE (reference sequence). The CDR3 loop spans 16 amino acids. Written as DNA, the CDR3 is TGTGCCAGCAGCACCACCCCAGGGGTGGATAATGAAAAACTGTTTTTT. Its translation: CASSTTPGVDNEKLFF.

This chain joins TRBV29-1 and TRBJ1-4; unclear D gene. This CDR3 comprises 13 residues. Germline V gene sequence: CDR1 SQVTM, CDR2 ANQGSEA. V lost 4 bases to trimming and J lost 3 bases, with 9 bases between them. The CDR3 DNA sequence: TGCAGCGTTGGATCAGGTGCTAATGAAAAACTGTTTTTT. It translates to CSVGSGANEKLFF. Full variable domain (missing parts from reference TRBV29-1 and TRBJ1-4): SAVISQKPSRDICQRGTSLTIQCQVDSQVTMMFWYRQQPGQSLTLIATANQGSEATYESGFVIDKFPISRPNLTFSTLTVSNMSPEDSSIYLCSVGSGANEKLFFGSGTQLSVL.

This clone was seen only a few times. This rearrangement joins TRBV4-2 to TRBJ2-7; perhaps TRBD1 as D (6 bases). Trimming cost V 0 bases and J 5 bases, with 11 bases left between them. CDR3 length: 14 residues. Germline V gene lookup returns CDR1 LGHNA and CDR2 YNFKEQ. The CDR3 bases are TGTGCCAGCAGCCAAGAGAACAGGGCCAACGAGCAGTACTTC. Its protein is CASSQENRANEQYF.

A single count supports this clone. In DNA, the CDR3 is TGTGCCTGGAGTTCAGGTTGGGCCAAAAACACCGGGGAGCTGTTTTTT. Protein sequence: CAWSSGWAKNTGELFF. V is TRBV30 and J is TRBJ2-2; D remains unclear. CDR1 is GTSNPN and CDR2 is SVGIG in the germline V gene (reference sequence). This CDR3 is 16 amino acids long. V lost 2 bases and J 2 bases, leaving 15 bases between the germline ends. Full variable domain (rest looked up from reference TRBV30 and TRBJ2-2): SQTIHQWPATLVQPVGSPLSLECTVEGTSNPNLYWYRQAAGRGLQLLFYSVGIGQISSEVPQNLSASRPQDRQFILSSKKLLLSDSGFYLCAWSSGWAKNTGELFFGEGSRLTVL.

The chain uses TRBV7-9 and TRBJ1-2; a weak D match, TRBD1 (5 bases). Germline V gene lookup returns CDR1 SEHNR and CDR2 FQNEAQ (reference sequence). Trimming removed 5 bases from V and 2 bases from J, with 9 bases in between. This CDR3 is built from 13 residues. The CDR3 region has the DNA TGTGCCAGCAGCCCCAGGGTGAACTATGGCTACACCTTC. Residues: CASSPRVNYGYTF. Combining the CDR3 with reference TRBV7-9 and TRBJ1-2 gives the whole variable domain DTGVSQNPRHKITKRGQNVTFRCDPISEHNRLYWYRQTLGQGPEFLTYFQNEAQLEKSRLLSDRFSAERPKGSFSTLEIQRTEQGDSAMYLCASSPRVNYGYTFGSGTRLTVV.

The CDR3, as DNA: TGTGCCAGCAGTTCGTTCCCCTCTGGGGCCAACGTCCTGACTTTC. Its protein is CASSSFPSGANVLTF. The V gene is TRBV27, the J gene TRBJ2-6; D gene unclear. CDR1 MNHEY and CDR2 SMNVEV come from the germline V gene (reference sequence). The CDR3 covers 15 residues. V lost 4 bases, J lost 0 bases, and 7 bases lay in between.

V usage is TRBV6-5 and J usage is TRBJ2-3; possible D gene TRBD2, 5 bases. V was pared by 3 bases and J by 0 bases, with 13 bases between. CDR1 and CDR2 from the germline V gene are MNHEY and SVGAGI. The CDR3 is 16 residues long. The DNA for the CDR3 is TGTGCCAGCAGTTATACCTGGGAGATCAGCACAGATACGCAGTATTTT. Its protein product is CASSYTWEISTDTQYF.

The V and J genes are TRBV6-1 and TRBJ2-1, with D maybe TRBD1 (6 bases). This CDR3 comprises 17 residues. Germline V gives CDR1 MNHNS, CDR2 SASEGT. The V end lost 0 bases, the J end lost 12 bases, and 24 bases lay between the germline ends. The chain's CDR3 is CASSEAVGGRGRDGQFF. Written as DNA, the CDR3 is TGTGCCAGCAGTGAAGCCGTAGGAGGCAGGGGCAGGGATGGGCAGTTCTTC.

The chain couples TRBV4-1 to TRBJ1-2; tentatively, D is TRBD1 (6 bases). From germline, CDR1 is MGHRA and CDR2 YSYEKL. Trimming cost V 3 bases and J 4 bases, with 15 bases left between them. CDR3 length: 15 amino acids. The CDR3, as DNA: TGCGCCAGCAGCCATAACCGGGACATGTCCTATGGCTACACCTTC. Translated: CASSHNRDMSYGYTF.

The genes are TRBV2 and TRBJ1-1; possibly TRBD1 for D (6 bases). Trimming took 3 bases from V and 1 from J, leaving 12 bases between them. The CDR3 runs to 15 residues. Germline V gene sequence: CDR1 SNHLY, CDR2 FYNNEI. The CDR3 nucleotides are TGTGCCAGCAGTGATGGCAGAGGGGGGAACACTGAAGCTTTCTTT. Translating it yields CASSDGRGGNTEAFF. Full variable domain (remainder filled in from reference TRBV2 and TRBJ1-1): EPEVTQTPSHQVTQMGQEVILRCVPISNHLYFYWYRQILGQKVEFLVSFYNNEISEKSEIFDDQFSVERPDGSNFTLKIRSTKLEDSAMYFCASSDGRGGNTEAFFGQGTRLTVV.

The chain combines TRBV6-1 with TRBJ2-1, with D unresolved. Germline loops: CDR1 MNHNS, CDR2 SASEGT. The CDR3 has 13 amino acids. V was clipped by 1 base and J by 13 bases, with 14 bases between them. CDR3 DNA: TGTGCCAGCAGTGAAGGTAGTATCCTCTCTCAGTTCTTC. This encodes CASSEGSILSQFF.

The genes are TRBV7-2 and TRBJ2-1, with 8 positions matching TRBD2. Unmatched junction bases numbered 18, after V lost 5 bases and J lost 9 bases. This CDR3 has 17 amino acids. Germline lookup yields CDR1 SGHTA and CDR2 FQGNSA. The CDR3 sequence: CASSHRGGASASSEQFF. The CDR3 nucleotides are TGTGCCAGCAGCCATCGGGGGGGGGCGTCCGCTAGCAGTGAGCAGTTCTTC. Drawing the rest from reference TRBV7-2 and TRBJ2-1, the complete variable domain is GAGVSQSPSNKVTEKGKDVELRCDPISGHTALYWYRQSLGQGLEFLIYFQGNSAPDKSGLPSDRFSAERTGGSVSTLTIQRTQQEDSAVYLCASSHRGGASASSEQFFGPGTRLTVL.

This rearrangement joins TRBV13 to TRBJ2-7; TRBD1 is a possible D gene (6 bases). CDR1 is PRHDT, CDR2 FYEKMQ, per germline (reference sequence). Trimming stripped 3 bases from V and 7 bases from J, with 22 bases between. The CDR3 is 16 amino acids. In nucleotides, the CDR3 is TGTGCCAGCAGCTTGAGTTGGGCAGGGGCTTTGAGGGAGCAGTACTTC. Protein sequence: CASSLSWAGALREQYF.

V usage is TRBV28 and J usage is TRBJ1-3; a possible D gene is TRBD1 (5 bases). Germline CDR1 MDHEN, CDR2 SYDVKM. V was shortened by 4 bases and J by 3 bases, with 10 bases between the two germline ends. The CDR3 sequence is 14 residues long. The CDR3 protein is CASSSGGVGNTIYF. The CDR3 DNA sequence: TGTGCCAGCAGTTCGGGAGGGGTTGGAAACACCATATATTTT.